This T cell receptor beta chain was retrieved from a study of T-cell reconstitution after alpha-beta-depleted transplantation in children (dated by TCRdb to the mid-2010s). Context from the whole study: Using TCR repertoire profiling, the study quantitatively followed how T-cell immune reconstitution unfolded in children after TCRalphabeta/CD19-depleted allogeneic hematopoietic cell transplantation.

Per the germline V gene, ENHRY is the CDR1 and SYGVKD is the CDR2. The germline V end is reduced by 2 bases and the J end by 0 bases; junction bases left unmatched: 2. From the cysteine up to the phenylalanine, the CDR3 has a length of 15 residues. This entry keeps only the CDR3 DNA: 45 bases, framed from base 1. Receptors were amplified or captured by PCR. Sequencing was performed on an Illumina HiSeq 2500. Molecular barcoding was employed in the preparation of TCR libraries, with unique molecular identifiers being used to normalize TCRbeta repertoire quantification. TCRdb handled the public reads itself, with Q25 trimming in fastp and clone calling in MiXCR, and kept productive beta chains. Entries are consolidated by CDR3 protein sequence, retaining the most common genes and DNA. Counted in this sample were almost 400,000 distinct CDR3 sequences; about a fifth of them appeared once. Jointly, the top ten make up 3% to 4.5% of the sample.

Only a few counts were recorded for this clonotype. Its antigen is currently not known. The record has no base qualities; no much larger clone is one base away. This clonotype originated in a human donor who donated a stem cell graft to a child with acute myeloid leukemia. The sample was PBMCs from the stem cell graft donor, taken from the stem cell graft. The chain links TRBV10-3 with TRBJ2-3; TRBD1 aligns with 7 central bases. The DNA sequence reads TGTGCCATCAGTGAGCGGGACAGTAGCACAGATACGCAGTATTTT. Translation gives CAISERDSSTDTQYF.